Shown below are 23 T cell receptor beta chains from a single sample sequenced in a study of radiation and T cells in renal cell carcinoma. The table came from immunoSEQ multiplex PCR; TCRdb's copy has only in-frame clones and leaves some out. The profile covers fewer than 150,000 clones, with approximately 90% appearing a single time and 5% to 6.5% taken by the ten largest. Time point described: blood 2 weeks post-SBRT. Treatment indicated: 15 Gy SBRT to primary tumor, nephrectomy 4 weeks later. The input for sequencing was blood, taken from a patient whose treatment included radiotherapy and nephrectomy. All receptors derive from a woman in her 70s with renal cell carcinoma.

This chain links TRBV11-3 with TRBJ2-7, with TRBD2 identical over 7 bases. V was pared by 1 base and J by 6 bases, with 6 bases of the junction left unmatched. This CDR3 region has 14 residues. Germline assignment: CDR1 SGHNT and CDR2 YENEEA. The CDR3 sequence is CASSLGAGVPEQYF. For the CDR3, the DNA is TGTGCCAGCAGCTTAGGGGCGGGGGTTCCCGAGCAGTACTTC.

This clone came up once. The V call is TRBV19, the J call TRBJ2-3; D unresolved. This CDR3 contains 14 residues. Germline V lookup: CDR1 LNHDA, CDR2 SQIVND (reference sequence). Between the trimmed V and J ends, which lost 3 bases and 2 bases, there was a span of 9 bases. CDR3 bases: TGTGCCAGTAGTATTCGGGCCCACACAGATACGCAGTATTTT. Translated, it gives CASSIRAHTDTQYF.

The chain recombines TRBV4-3 with TRBJ2-1; D possibly corresponds to TRBD2 (6 bases). The V and J ends lost 0 bases and 6 bases respectively, with 15 bases between them. CDR3 length equals 16 residues. CDR1 is LGHNA, CDR2 YSLEER, per germline. CDR3 sequence: CASSQEAPPEGNEQFF. In nucleotides, the CDR3 is TGCGCCAGCAGCCAAGAGGCGCCCCCGGAGGGCAATGAGCAGTTCTTC.

The V gene is TRBV27, the J gene TRBJ2-7; 7 bases match TRBD1. Germline V CDR1 and CDR2: MNHEY, SMNVEV (reference sequence). V dropped 5 bases and J dropped 3; count of bases not matched to a gene: 7. This CDR3 contains 14 residues. CDR3 sequence reads: CASSDGTAVYEQYF. The CDR3 bases are TGTGCCAGCAGTGATGGGACAGCAGTCTACGAGCAGTACTTC.

The V gene is TRBV14, the J gene TRBJ1-4; 8 bases match TRBD1. The CDR3 contains 14 residues. Germline values: CDR1 SGHDN, CDR2 FVKESK. V was clipped by 6 bases and J by 7 bases; unmatched bases: 7. CDR3 loop: CASRPSGGGEKLFF. CDR3 bases: TGTGCCAGCAGACCTTCAGGGGGCGGTGAAAAACTGTTTTTT. The full variable domain, its missing parts supplied by reference TRBV14 and TRBJ1-4, is EAGVTQFPSHSVIEKGQTVTLRCDPISGHDNLYWYRRVMGKEIKFLLHFVKESKQDESGMPNNRFLAERTGGTYSTLKVQPAELEDSGVYFCASRPSGGGEKLFFGSGTQLSVL.

The V call is TRBV11-1, the J call TRBJ1-1, with no clear D. V dropped 1 base and J dropped 11 bases, with 14 bases sitting between them. CDR1 and CDR2 from the germline V gene are SGHAT and FQDESV (reference sequence). The CDR3 runs to 13 residues. The CDR3 sequence is CASSLEIGPGAFF. The DNA for the CDR3 is TGTGCCAGCAGCTTAGAGATAGGTCCGGGTGCTTTCTTT.

This chain links TRBV4-2 with TRBJ2-2; 7 nucleotides match TRBD1. Losses at the gene ends were 2 bases for V and 1 base for J; bases not matched to a gene: 1. This CDR3 comprises 15 residues. Germline V CDR1 and CDR2: LGHNA, YNFKEQ. The CDR3 here is CASSQPGGNTGELFF. CDR3 DNA: TGTGCCAGCAGCCAACCAGGGGGGAACACCGGGGAGCTGTTTTTT.

This clone was counted once. CDR3 loop: CSAGTGNSPLHF. CDR3 nucleotides: TGCAGCGCCGGGACAGGGAATTCACCCCTCCACTTT. This chain joins TRBV29-1 and TRBJ1-6, with 9 bases fitting TRBD1. The CDR3 totals 12 residues. Germline lookup yields CDR1 SQVTM and CDR2 ANQGSEA. After removal of 7 bases from V and 7 bases from J, the junction contained 2 bases not matched to a gene.

The rearrangement links TRBV6-5 to TRBJ2-7; no clear D gene. The germline V gene has CDR1 MNHEY and CDR2 SVGAGI. The CDR3 is 14 amino acids. Trimming removed 2 bases from V and 0 bases from J, with 8 bases in between. The CDR3 DNA is TGTGCCAGCAGTTACGACACCTACTCCTACGAGCAGTACTTC. As protein: CASSYDTYSYEQYF.

The chain carries TRBV7-2 and TRBJ1-5; unclear D gene. The CDR3 spans 17 residues. The germline V gene has CDR1 SGHTA and CDR2 FQGNSA. V was clipped by 1 base and J by 0 bases, with 13 bases between them. The CDR3 spells CASSLVGTDLSNQPQHF. The CDR3 region has the DNA TGTGCCAGCAGCTTAGTAGGAACAGACCTTAGCAATCAGCCCCAGCATTTT.

The CDR3: CATRQGQKTEAFF. The CDR3 coding sequence is TGTGCCACCCGACAGGGCCAGAAGACTGAAGCTTTCTTT. V gene TRBV19 combines with J gene TRBJ1-1, with 7 bases aligning to TRBD1. The germline V gene encodes CDR1 LNHDA and CDR2 SQIVND (reference sequence). There are 13 residues in the CDR3. J gave up 5 bases and V 10 bases, and 10 bases lay outside the gene matches.

The rearrangement uses TRBV28 and TRBJ1-2; D might be TRBD1 (5 bases). CDR1 is MDHEN, CDR2 SYDVKM, per germline. V was trimmed by 2 bases and J by 8 bases, leaving 15 bases between them. The CDR3 extends over 14 amino acids. The CDR3 loop is CASSLPGHQGGYTF. The CDR3 coding sequence is TGTGCCAGCAGTTTACCCGGACATCAAGGGGGCTACACCTTC.

The chain uses TRBV5-4 and TRBJ2-5; tentative D call: TRBD1 (6 bases). The DNA matches TRBJ2-7 better at its end, which makes the J call doubtful. CDR3 length equals 13 residues. Germline values: CDR1 SGHNT, CDR2 YYREEE (reference sequence). The CDR3 DNA reads as TGTGCCAGTTCCTTCATGCAGGGGACCGAGCAGTACTTC. This codes for CASSFMQGTEQYF.

The genes are TRBV6-5 and TRBJ1-1; a possible D gene is TRBD1 (6 bases). Trimming removed 4 bases at V and 6 bases at J, with 18 bases between. The CDR3 length is 15 residues. Germline V gene lookup returns CDR1 MNHEY and CDR2 SVGAGI. The chain's CDR3 is CASSSRPGVRPEAFF. CDR3 DNA sequence: TGTGCCAGCAGTTCGAGACCAGGGGTCCGTCCTGAAGCTTTCTTT.

This chain connects TRBV20-1 to TRBJ1-2, with unresolved D. The CDR3 length is 10 residues. Trimming took 6 bases from V and 8 from J, leaving 10 bases between them. Germline-derived CDR1 and CDR2 are DFQATT and SNEGSKA (reference sequence). The CDR3 reads CSAPDKGYTF. For the CDR3, the DNA is TGCAGTGCCCCAGACAAAGGCTACACCTTC.

This chain uses TRBV6-1 with TRBJ1-5; D possibly corresponds to TRBD1 (5 bases). The germline V gene encodes CDR1 MNHNS and CDR2 SASEGT. This CDR3 spans 14 amino acids. Trimming took off 2 bases at V and 5 bases at J, with 10 bases between the two ends. The CDR3 here is CASSESDSDQPQHF. CDR3 coding DNA: TGTGCCAGCAGTGAATCCGACAGTGATCAGCCCCAGCATTTT.

The J gene is TRBJ2-7, the V gene TRBV4-1, with 7 bases matching TRBD1. Germline CDR1 is MGHRA and CDR2 is YSYEKL. The CDR3 consists of 13 residues. After removal of 1 base from V and 3 bases from J, the junction contained 0 bases not matched to a gene. The CDR3 DNA reads TGCGCCAGCAGCCAAGGGGACAGCTACGAGCAGTACTTC. This gives the protein CASSQGDSYEQYF.

The chain links TRBV10-2 to TRBJ2-1; no clear D gene. CDR3 size: 11 residues. Trimming shortened V by 7 bases and J by 8 bases, and 9 bases separated the two germline ends. CDR1 WSHSY and CDR2 SAAADI come from the germline V gene. CDR3 in amino acids: CASNPRDEQFF. The CDR3 DNA sequence: TGCGCCAGCAACCCTAGGGATGAGCAGTTCTTC.

The rearrangement links TRBV5-1 to TRBJ2-7; 8 bases map to TRBD2. The V segment lost 4 bases and the J segment 5 bases; nucleotides outside the gene matches: 11. Germline V gene lookup returns CDR1 SGHRS and CDR2 YFSETQ. There are 15 residues in the CDR3. CDR3 in DNA: TGCGCCAGCAGCCTGGCAGCGGGGGCGTTCAACGAGCAGTACTTC. Amino acid sequence: CASSLAAGAFNEQYF.

The chain combines TRBV5-1 with TRBJ2-1; 9 nucleotides line up with TRBD2. Germline V CDR1 and CDR2: SGHRS, YFSETQ. The J segment lost 6 bases and the V segment lost 1 base, leaving 5 bases of the junction unmatched. The CDR3 consists of 15 residues. The CDR3 nucleotides read TGCGCCAGCAGCTTGAGTAGCGGGGGATCCAATGAGCAGTTCTTC. Encoded protein: CASSLSSGGSNEQFF.

The V gene is TRBV6-5, the J gene TRBJ2-3; TRBD2 agrees at 10 bases. Losses at the gene ends were 2 bases for V and 3 bases for J; bases not matched to a gene: 2. The CDR3 length is 15 residues. Looked up from germline, CDR1 is MNHEY and CDR2 is SVGAGI. The CDR3 DNA follows: TGTGCCAGCAGTTACGCAGCGGGGGGGACAGATACGCAGTATTTT. This codes for CASSYAAGGTDTQYF.

The gene calls are TRBV19 and TRBJ2-3; D uncertain. V shed 3 bases and J shed 6 bases, with 16 bases lying between them. CDR3 length: 15 residues. Per the germline V gene, CDR1 is LNHDA and CDR2 is SQIVND (reference sequence). Here the CDR3 reads CASSIGDGPYDTQYF. The CDR3, as DNA: TGTGCCAGTAGTATTGGGGATGGTCCTTACGATACGCAGTATTTT.

The V and J genes are TRBV6-1 and TRBJ2-1, with 10 bases aligning to TRBD1. Trimming took 4 bases from V and 8 from J; bases not matched to a gene: 5. The CDR3 totals 14 residues. Germline V gene sequence: CDR1 MNHNS, CDR2 SASEGT. CDR3 loop: CASSVDRGRDEQFF. For the CDR3, the DNA is TGTGCCAGCAGTGTCGACAGGGGGCGGGATGAGCAGTTCTTC.